This T cell receptor beta chain was found in a study of blood T cell repertoires in COVID-19. In this sample, this clone turned up once. TCRdb's copy holds only in-frame clones and misses some; the assay was immunoSEQ multiplex PCR. The sample includes 95,000 to 100,000 clones, 91% of them seen just once. The source material was peripheral blood. The clonotype originates from a man aged 50 to 60 with acute or convalescent COVID-19.

CDR3 sequence reads: CASSYRDRGVYEQFF. In DNA, the CDR3 is TGTGCCAGCAGTTATCGGGACAGGGGGGTCTATGAGCAGTTCTTC. The rearrangement links TRBV6-6 to TRBJ2-1, with 11 bases matching TRBD1. The V gene's germline CDR1 is MNHNY and CDR2 SVGAGI (reference sequence). V was clipped by 3 bases and J by 8 bases; unmatched bases: 6. This CDR3 spans 15 amino acids.